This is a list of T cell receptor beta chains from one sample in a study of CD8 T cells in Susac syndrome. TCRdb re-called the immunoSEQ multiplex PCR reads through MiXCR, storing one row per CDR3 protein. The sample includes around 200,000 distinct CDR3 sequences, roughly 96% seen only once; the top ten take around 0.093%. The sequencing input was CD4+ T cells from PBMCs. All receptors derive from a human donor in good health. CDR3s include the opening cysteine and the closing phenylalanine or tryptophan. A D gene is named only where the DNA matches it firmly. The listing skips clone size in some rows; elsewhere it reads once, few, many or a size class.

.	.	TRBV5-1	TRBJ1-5	TGCGCCAGCAGCTTGACAGGGCAGAATCAGCCCCAGCATTTT	CASSLTGQNQPQHF
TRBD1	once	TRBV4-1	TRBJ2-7	TGCGCCAGCAGCCGAGGCGGGGCAGGGGGCCTCTACGAGCAGTACTTC	CASSRGGAGGLYEQYF
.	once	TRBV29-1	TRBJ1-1	TGCAGCGCTAGAGGAGGCAGGGGAACTGAAGCTTTCTTT	CSARGGRGTEAFF
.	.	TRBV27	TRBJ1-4	TGTGCCAGCAGTTTACAGAATCCCTTCAATGAAAAACTGTTTTTT	CASSLQNPFNEKLFF
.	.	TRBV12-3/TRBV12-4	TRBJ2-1	TGTGCCAGCAGTTTCTCCCGGAACAATGAGCAGTTCTTC	CASSFSRNNEQFF
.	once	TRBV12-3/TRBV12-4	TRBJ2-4	TGTGCCAGCAGTTTAGGACTAGCCAAAAACATTCAGTACTTC	CASSLGLAKNIQYF
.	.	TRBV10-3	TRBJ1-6	TGTGCCATCAGTGAGGGACGTTGGTCCGGGAATTCACCCCTCCACTTT	CAISEGRWSGNSPLHF
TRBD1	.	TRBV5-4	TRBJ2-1	TGTGCCGGACAGGGGTACGGAACCTACAATGAGCAGTTCTTC	CAGQGYGTYNEQFF
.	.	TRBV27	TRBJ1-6	TGTGCCAGCAGCGGACATCATAATTCACCCCTCCACTTT	CASSGHHNSPLHF
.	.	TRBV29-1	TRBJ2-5	TGCAGCCTCCAAGGGGACTCGGTGGGGACCCAGTACTTC	CSLQGDSVGTQYF
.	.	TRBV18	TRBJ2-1	TGTGCCAGCTCACCTGGATACGTAAGCCCACTAAAAGAGCAGTTCTTC	CASSPGYVSPLKEQFF
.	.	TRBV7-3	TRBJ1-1	TGTGCCAGCAGCTTAACAGGCCTGGGGGAAGCTTTCTTT	CASSLTGLGEAFF
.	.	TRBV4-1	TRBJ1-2	TGCGCCAGCAGCCAAGAGGACGGCTATGGCTACACCTTC	CASSQEDGYGYTF
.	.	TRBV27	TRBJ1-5	TGTGCCAGCAGCCCTAGGATCGGACGGGACGTTTTGGATCAGCCCCAGCATTTT	CASSPRIGRDVLDQPQHF
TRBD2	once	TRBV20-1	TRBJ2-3	TGCAGTGCTAGAGATGCCCTGACTAGCGGGGTAACAGATACGCAGTATTTT	CSARDALTSGVTDTQYF
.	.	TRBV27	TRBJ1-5	TGTGCCAGCAGTTCTCGATTTACTGTACAGGGTTTGGAGCCCCAGCATTTT	CASSSRFTVQGLEPQHF
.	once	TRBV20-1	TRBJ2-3	TGCAGTGCTAGATCCGGGACCGAGGCAGATACGCAGTATTTT	CSARSGTEADTQYF
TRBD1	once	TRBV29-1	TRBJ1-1	TGCAGCGCTGACAGGGGGAATGAAGCTTTCTTT	CSADRGNEAFF
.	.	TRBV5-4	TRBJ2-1	TGTGCCAGCAGCTTGTTTAGCAATGAGCAGTTCTTC	CASSLFSNEQFF
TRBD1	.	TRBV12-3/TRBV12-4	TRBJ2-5	TGTGCCAGCAGTGCCGTTTGGGACAGGGCTTCTCCAGGGACCCAGTACTTC	CASSAVWDRASPGTQYF
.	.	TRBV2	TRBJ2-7	TGTGCCAGCAGTGTCGCTTATTACGAGCAGTACTTC	CASSVAYYEQYF
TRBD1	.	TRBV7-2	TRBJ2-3	TGTGCCAGCAGCACCCTACAGGGGGCGAATACGCAGTATTTT	CASSTLQGANTQYF
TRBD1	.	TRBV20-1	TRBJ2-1	TGCAGTGCTATAAACCCCGGGACAGGAAACAATGAGCAGTTCTTC	CSAINPGTGNNEQFF
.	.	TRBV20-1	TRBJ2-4	TGCAGTGCTAGTGGGGGGGCGGACATTCAGTACTTC	CSASGGADIQYF
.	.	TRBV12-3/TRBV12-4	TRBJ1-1	TGTGCCAGCAGTTTATTCCCCACTGAAGCTTTCTTT	CASSLFPTEAFF
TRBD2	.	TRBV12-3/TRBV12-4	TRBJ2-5	TGTGCCAGCAGTGACCCCGGGACCCGGGGGGTGACCCAGTACTTC	CASSDPGTRGVTQYF
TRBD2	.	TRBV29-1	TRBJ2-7	TGCAGCGTGCAGGGAGGGCGCGAGCAGTACTTC	CSVQGGREQYF
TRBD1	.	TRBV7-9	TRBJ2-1	TGTGCCAGCAGCGCCGGACAGGGGTCGAATGAGCAGTTCTTC	CASSAGQGSNEQFF
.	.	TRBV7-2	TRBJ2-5	TGTGCCAGCAGCTTGGGACTGGCGGCAGAGACCCAGTACTTC	CASSLGLAAETQYF
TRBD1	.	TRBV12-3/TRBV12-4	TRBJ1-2	TGTGCCAGCAGTTATCGGGGGACAGGCCAGAACTATGGCTACACCTTC	CASSYRGTGQNYGYTF
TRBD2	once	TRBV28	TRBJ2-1	TGTGCCACGTTGGCTAGCGGATACAATGAGCAGTTCTTC	CATLASGYNEQFF
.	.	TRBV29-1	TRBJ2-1	TGCAGCGTATCGCCGGATTGGGGCAATGAGCAGTTCTTC	CSVSPDWGNEQFF
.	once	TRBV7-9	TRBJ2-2	TGTGCCAGCAGCTTACGGGCCGCGAACACCGGGGAGCTGTTTTTT	CASSLRAANTGELFF
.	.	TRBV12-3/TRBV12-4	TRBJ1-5	TGTGCCAGCAGTTTCAACCAGGATAGCAATCAGCCCCAGCATTTT	CASSFNQDSNQPQHF
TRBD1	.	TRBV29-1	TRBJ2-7	TGCAGCGTCGACACCGGGACAGGGGGCTACGAGCAGTACTTC	CSVDTGTGGYEQYF
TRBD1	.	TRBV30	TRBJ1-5	TGTGCCGCCAACTTACAGGGGAACGAGCCCCAGCATTTT	CAANLQGNEPQHF
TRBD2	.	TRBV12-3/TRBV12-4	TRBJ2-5	TGTGCCAGCAGTTCTAGCGGCCAAGAGACCCAGTACTTC	CASSSSGQETQYF
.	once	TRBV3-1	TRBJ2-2	TGTGCCAGCAGCCAATTGAGGAACACCGGGGAGCTGTTTTTT	CASSQLRNTGELFF
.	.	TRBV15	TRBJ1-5	TGTGCGGCCGGGGCGGGAAGCAGGCAGCCCCAGCATTTT	CAAGAGSRQPQHF
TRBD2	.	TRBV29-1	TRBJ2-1	TGCAGCGGTAAGAGACTAGCGAGGAATGAGCAGTTCTTC	CSGKRLARNEQFF
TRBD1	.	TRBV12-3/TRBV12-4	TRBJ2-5	TGTGCCACGGCGGCCGGGGACAGGGGGCTTTGGGCCCAGTACTTC	CATAAGDRGLWAQYF
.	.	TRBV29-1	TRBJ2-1	TGCAGCGTTGAGCGGACAGCCTACAATGAGCAGTTCTTC	CSVERTAYNEQFF
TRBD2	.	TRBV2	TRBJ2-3	TGTGCCAGCAGACCACTAGCGGGGGGCCGCGATACGCAGTATTTT	CASRPLAGGRDTQYF